Here is one TCR beta chain with its context. The antigen remains unidentified. This entry belongs to a study of OX40 agonist ivuxolimab in advanced cancers. Regarding the study as a whole: What antigens the expanded peripheral T cells recognized was never established. The mean number of expanded clones was higher in CD8+ T cells than in CD4+. Expansion of clones was among the lowest in partial responders at 0.1-3.0 mg/kg.

The method was immunoSEQ multiplex PCR; TCRdb's version includes in-frame clones alone and lacks a portion of them. Among tens of thousands of clones, 80% to 90% were seen once, and the ten largest hold around 1.1%. The CDR3 loop spans 13 amino acids. With 6 bases removed from V and 2 bases from J, the gap between germline ends came to 10 bases. Per germline, CDR1 SGHTA and CDR2 FQGTGA. The chain uses TRBV7-3 and TRBJ1-1; tentatively, D is TRBD1 (5 bases). The source material was CD4+ or CD8+ T cells sorted from blood, sampled in a trial of the OX40 agonist ivuxolimab. The source is an adult with an advanced solid tumor such as melanoma, head and neck, liver or kidney cancer. In DNA form, the CDR3 reads TGTGCCAGCAGGACGCAGGGTAACACTGAAGCTTTCTTT. This codes for CASRTQGNTEAFF.